The 8 T cell receptor beta chains below were found in one sample sequenced in a study of response to subunit inactivated influenza vaccine. TCRdb processed the RT-PCR reads anew with MiXCR; each CDR3 protein has one entry. The sample carries over 450,000 distinct CDR3 sequences, under 15% recorded once. Sequencing was performed on PBMCs from blood, taken more than 35 days after vaccination. Receptor source: a man aged 50 or older who received an inactivated influenza vaccine.

A few counts support this clonotype. This chain connects TRBV27 to TRBJ2-1; TRBD1 might be the D (5 bases). Germline V gene lookup returns CDR1 MNHEY and CDR2 SMNVEV (reference sequence). V was trimmed by 5 bases and J by 2 bases, leaving 25 bases between them. This CDR3 has 19 amino acids. Written as DNA, the CDR3 is TGTGCCAGCAGTCAACCATTTCCCACAGGCTCCGGAGCCTACAATGAGCAGTTCTTC. Translated, it gives CASSQPFPTGSGAYNEQFF.

J is TRBJ2-5 and V is TRBV4-1, with D tentatively TRBD1 or TRBD2 (6 bases each). The CDR3 length is 19 residues. V lost 0 bases, J lost 5 bases, and 25 bases lay in between. Germline values: CDR1 MGHRA, CDR2 YSYEKL. CDR3 in DNA: TGCGCCAGCAGCCAAGACGGCCCCGGGTGGGGACATCGGGGGGAGACCCAGTACTTC. It specifies CASSQDGPGWGHRGETQYF.

This clonotype was seen a few times. The CDR3 is CASSPPVREKIYNEQFF. DNA of the CDR3: TGTGCCAGCAGTCCCCCTGTGCGGGAAAAGATCTACAATGAGCAGTTCTTC. The chain joins TRBV12-3 or TRBV12-4 to TRBJ2-1; a weak D match, TRBD2 (6 bases). The V end lost 5 bases, the J end lost 3 bases, and 20 bases lay between the germline ends. The CDR3 is made up of 17 amino acids.

V is TRBV5-1 and J is TRBJ1-4; D is undetermined. This CDR3 has 14 residues. Germline CDR1 reads SGHRS; CDR2 reads YFSETQ. Between the trimmed V and J ends, which lost 5 bases and 3 bases, there was a span of 11 bases. This CDR3 reads CASSIGWANEKLFF. In DNA, the CDR3 is TGCGCCAGCAGTATTGGTTGGGCTAATGAAAAACTGTTTTTT.

This clonotype was counted a few times. This chain connects TRBV7-2 to TRBJ2-3, with TRBD2 matching 8 bases. The J segment lost 4 bases and the V segment lost 1 base, leaving 4 bases of the junction unmatched. From germline, CDR1 is SGHTA and CDR2 FQGNSA. The CDR3 spans 15 residues. CDR3 loop: CASSLVAGTADTQYF. As DNA, the CDR3 is TGTGCCAGCAGCTTAGTAGCGGGGACCGCAGATACGCAGTATTTT.

The chain joins TRBV5-1 to TRBJ1-2; 7 bases are a match to TRBD1. The junction had 16 bases not matched to a gene; V was cut back by 4 bases and J by 7 bases. Germline V gene lookup returns CDR1 SGHRS and CDR2 YFSETQ. This CDR3 has 16 amino acids. CDR3 amino acids: CASSLEQGSVSRGYTF. In DNA, the CDR3 is TGCGCCAGCAGCCTCGAACAGGGGAGTGTTTCTCGTGGCTACACCTTC.

This clonotype was observed a few times. CDR3 sequence (DNA): TGTGCCAGCAGTTACGCTAGCGGGAGGGACGAGCAGTACTTC. Protein sequence: CASSYASGRDEQYF. This sequence joins TRBV28 and TRBJ2-7; 12 nucleotides line up with TRBD2. The CDR3 has 14 amino acids. The trim removed 4 bases at V and 5 bases at J, leaving 3 bases unmatched. From germline, CDR1 is MDHEN and CDR2 SYDVKM.

This clonotype was recorded a few times. V gene TRBV5-1 combines with J gene TRBJ1-1; D is undetermined. Trimming shortened V by 2 bases and J by 7 bases, and 12 bases separated the two germline ends. This CDR3 contains 13 residues. Germline V CDR1 and CDR2: SGHRS, YFSETQ. The CDR3 DNA reads TGCGCCAGCAGCTTTGCAGTCGGTGGTGAAGCTTTCTTT. This sequence encodes CASSFAVGGEAFF.